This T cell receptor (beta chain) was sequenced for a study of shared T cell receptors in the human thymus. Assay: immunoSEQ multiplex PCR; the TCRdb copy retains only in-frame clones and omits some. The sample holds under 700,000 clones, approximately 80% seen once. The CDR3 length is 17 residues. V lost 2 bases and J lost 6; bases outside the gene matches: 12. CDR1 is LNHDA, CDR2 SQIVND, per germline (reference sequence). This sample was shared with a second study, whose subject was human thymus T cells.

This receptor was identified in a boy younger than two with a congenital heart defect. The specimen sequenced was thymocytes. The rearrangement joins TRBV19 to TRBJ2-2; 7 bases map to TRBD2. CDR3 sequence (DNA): TGTGCCAGTAGTATACATGCGAGGGTAGCGGGCCCCGGGGAGCTGTTTTTT. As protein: CASSIHARVAGPGELFF.